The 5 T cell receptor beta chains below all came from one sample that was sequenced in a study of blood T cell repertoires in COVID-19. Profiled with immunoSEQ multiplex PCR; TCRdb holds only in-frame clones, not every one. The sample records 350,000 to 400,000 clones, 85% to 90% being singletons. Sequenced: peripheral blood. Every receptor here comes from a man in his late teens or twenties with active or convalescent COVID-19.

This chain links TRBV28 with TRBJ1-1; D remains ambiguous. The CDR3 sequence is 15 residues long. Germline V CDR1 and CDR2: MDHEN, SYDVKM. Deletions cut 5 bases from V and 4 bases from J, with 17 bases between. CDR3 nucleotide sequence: TGTGCCAGCAGTCCCTCGGGAGGGTCGGGCACTGAAGCTTTCTTT. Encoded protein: CASSPSGGSGTEAFF.

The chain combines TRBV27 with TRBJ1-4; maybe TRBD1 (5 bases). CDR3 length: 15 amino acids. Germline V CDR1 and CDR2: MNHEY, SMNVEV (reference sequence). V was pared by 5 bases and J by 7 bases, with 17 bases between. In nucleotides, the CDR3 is TGTGCCAGCAGTACCGGGGGGGGGTCTTTTGAAAAACTGTTTTTT. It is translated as CASSTGGGSFEKLFF.

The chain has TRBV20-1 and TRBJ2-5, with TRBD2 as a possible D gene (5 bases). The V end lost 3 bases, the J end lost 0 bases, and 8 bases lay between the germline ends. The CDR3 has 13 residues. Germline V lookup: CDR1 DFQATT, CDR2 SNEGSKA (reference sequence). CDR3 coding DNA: TGCAGTGCTAGTTTGGACTACCAAGAGACCCAGTACTTC. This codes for CSASLDYQETQYF.

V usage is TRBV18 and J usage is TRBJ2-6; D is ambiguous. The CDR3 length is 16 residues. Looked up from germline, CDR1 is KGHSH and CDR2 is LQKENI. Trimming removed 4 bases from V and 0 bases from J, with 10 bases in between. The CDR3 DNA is TGTGCCAGCTCACTACAAACCCGCTCTGGGGCCAACGTCCTGACTTTC. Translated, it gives CASSLQTRSGANVLTF.

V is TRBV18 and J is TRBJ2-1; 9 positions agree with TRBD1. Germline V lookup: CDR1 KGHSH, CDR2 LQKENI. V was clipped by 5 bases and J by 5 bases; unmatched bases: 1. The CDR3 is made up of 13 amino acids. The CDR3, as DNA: TGTGCCAGCTCAGGGACAGGGAACAATGAGCAGTTCTTC. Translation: CASSGTGNNEQFF. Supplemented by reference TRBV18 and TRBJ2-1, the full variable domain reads NAGVMQNPRHLVRRRGQEARLRCSPMKGHSHVYWYRQLPEEGLKFMVYLQKENIIDESGMPKERFSAEFPKEGPSILRIQQVVRGDSAAYFCASSGTGNNEQFFGPGTRLTVL.